In this sample, the clone carrying this T cell receptor (beta chain) is large. The sample comes from a study of sequential checkpoint blockade in melanoma. Background on the study: Arm A got nivolumab then ipilimumab; arm B the reverse, 1:1.

The sample's treatment: randomized to nivolumab then ipilimumab (arm A) or the reverse (arm B). None of the patients previously received DNA-damaging chemotherapy. Data came from immunoSEQ multiplex PCR; TCRdb stores just in-frame clones and leaves some out. This sample has over 1,400 clones, with roughly 22% found just once. V lost 0 bases and J lost 0, with 18 bases in between. This CDR3 contains 18 residues. Germline lookup yields CDR1 GTSNPN and CDR2 SVGIG (reference sequence). This clonotype was obtained from a human donor with melanoma. The chain couples TRBV30 to TRBJ1-5; D is unresolved. The specimen was tumor tissue (inferred from file names), collected from a patient given nivolumab and ipilimumab in sequence. The CDR3 loop reads CAWSVQNGVRDSNQPQHF. In DNA, the CDR3 is TGTGCCTGGAGTGTACAAAATGGGGTAAGGGATAGCAATCAGCCCCAGCATTTT. The full variable domain, in which reference TRBV30 and TRBJ1-5 provide the parts outside the CDR3, is SQTIHQWPATLVQPVGSPLSLECTVEGTSNPNLYWYRQAAGRGLQLLFYSVGIGQISSEVPQNLSASRPQDRQFILSSKKLLLSDSGFYLCAWSVQNGVRDSNQPQHFGDGTRLSIL.